Each of the 30 T cell receptor beta chains below was sequenced from the same sample in a study of T cell clones after liver transplantation. Here immunoSEQ multiplex PCR was the method, and the copy in TCRdb shows in-frame clones only, minus some. The sample carries fewer than 45,000 clones, around 84% recorded once. Material: CD4+ T cells from blood, obtained 24 months after liver transplant. Receptors originate from a human patient who received a liver transplant. The graft donor may have contributed some T cells.

The chain uses TRBV18 and TRBJ2-7, with 7 bases matching TRBD1. Germline assignment: CDR1 KGHSH and CDR2 LQKENI. V was pared by 4 bases and J by 4 bases, with 10 bases of the junction left unmatched. CDR3 length: 15 residues. Here the CDR3 DNA reads TGTGCCAGCTCACGCCTGGGACAGTTCACTTACGAGCAGTACTTC. It translates to CASSRLGQFTYEQYF.

V and J are TRBV18 and TRBJ2-3, with D tentatively TRBD1 or TRBD2 (5 bases each). V shed 3 bases and J shed 2 bases, with 12 bases lying between them. The CDR3 spans 15 residues. Germline-derived CDR1 and CDR2 are KGHSH and LQKENI. The CDR3 sequence is CASSPTGGSTDTQYF. The CDR3 DNA reads TGTGCCAGCTCACCTACAGGAGGATCCACAGATACGCAGTATTTT.

This clone appeared a single time. J is TRBJ2-1 and V is TRBV6-5, with D uncertain. In germline, CDR1 is MNHEY, CDR2 SVGAGI. The CDR3 consists of 12 residues. V was cut by 2 bases and J by 9 bases, with 8 bases left in between. The CDR3 sequence is CASSYQVLEQFF. CDR3 bases: TGTGCCAGCAGTTACCAGGTTCTTGAGCAGTTCTTC.

The count of this clone is one. This rearrangement joins TRBV5-1 to TRBJ2-5; unclear D gene. V lost 0 bases to trimming and J lost 5 bases, with 8 bases between them. The length of the CDR3 is 13 residues. In germline, CDR1 is SGHRS, CDR2 YFSETQ. The CDR3 coding sequence is TGCGCCAGCAGCTTGGTAGGGTTGGAGACCCAGTACTTC. It translates to CASSLVGLETQYF. The whole variable domain, filled in from reference TRBV5-1 and TRBJ2-5, reads KAGVTQTPRYLIKTRGQQVTLSCSPISGHRSVSWYQQTPGQGLQFLFEYFSETQRNKGNFPGRFSGRQFSNSRSEMNVSTLELGDSALYLCASSLVGLETQYFGPGTRLLVL.

This clone was seen a single time. This chain joins TRBV18 and TRBJ2-1; no clear D gene. V lost 2 bases to trimming and J lost 5 bases, with 7 bases between them. Germline V CDR1 and CDR2: KGHSH, LQKENI. The length of the CDR3 is 13 residues. The CDR3 region has the DNA TGTGCCAGCTCACCAAGGCAGGACAATGAGCAGTTCTTC. It translates to CASSPRQDNEQFF.

The chain has TRBV5-1 and TRBJ2-1; no firm D call. CDR1 is SGHRS, CDR2 YFSETQ, per germline. The CDR3 is 16 amino acids. V lost 0 bases and J 0 bases, leaving 10 bases between the germline ends. The chain's CDR3 is CASSLAGNPSYNEQFF. The CDR3 nucleotides are TGCGCCAGCAGCTTGGCTGGAAACCCCTCCTACAATGAGCAGTTCTTC. The variable domain in full, with the rest retrieved from reference TRBV5-1 and TRBJ2-1, is KAGVTQTPRYLIKTRGQQVTLSCSPISGHRSVSWYQQTPGQGLQFLFEYFSETQRNKGNFPGRFSGRQFSNSRSEMNVSTLELGDSALYLCASSLAGNPSYNEQFFGPGTRLTVL.

The chain has TRBV7-2 and TRBJ1-2; 7 positions match TRBD1. This CDR3 is 17 amino acids long. Germline values: CDR1 SGHTA, CDR2 FQGNSA. J was trimmed by 4 bases and V by 5 bases; bases with no gene match: 16. DNA of the CDR3: TGTGCCAGCAGCCCCGCCCCCGGACAGGCGAAAGTCTATGGCTACACCTTC. Translated, it gives CASSPAPGQAKVYGYTF.

This rearrangement joins TRBV11-2 to TRBJ1-2, with TRBD1 as a possible D gene (6 bases). CDR1 SGHAT and CDR2 FQNNGV come from the germline V gene. The CDR3 contains 17 residues. V shed 5 bases and J shed 4 bases, with 23 bases lying between them. This CDR3 reads CASSQDSFLQGSYGYTF. As DNA, the CDR3 is TGTGCCAGCAGCCAAGACTCGTTTCTACAGGGTTCCTATGGCTACACCTTC.

This rearrangement joins TRBV6-1 to TRBJ2-7; D possibly corresponds to TRBD2 (5 bases). Germline V gene data show CDR1 as MNHNS and CDR2 as SASEGT. V dropped 6 bases and J dropped 4 bases, with 16 bases sitting between them. The CDR3 spans 14 residues. DNA for the CDR3: TGTGCCAGCAGGTTCTCGGACGGAGGATACGAGCAGTACTTC. As protein: CASRFSDGGYEQYF.

J is TRBJ1-2 and V is TRBV19, with a tentative D call TRBD1 (5 bases). CDR1 LNHDA and CDR2 SQIVND come from the germline V gene (reference sequence). The CDR3 runs to 14 residues. Trimming shortened V by 6 bases and J by 4 bases, and 15 bases separated the two germline ends. The CDR3 loop is CASRLLGGTYGYTF. The CDR3 DNA sequence: TGTGCCAGTAGGTTGTTGGGAGGGACCTATGGCTACACCTTC.

Regarding this clone: A read error may account for a junction end that differs from germline. The gene calls are TRBV28 and TRBJ2-7; D may be TRBD1 (6 bases). This CDR3 region has 8 residues. CDR1 is MDHEN, CDR2 SYDVKM, per germline. The DNA of the CDR3 is TGTGCCAGCGGCAACAGGGACTTC. Encoded protein: CASGNRDF. Complete variable domain (other parts from reference TRBV28 and TRBJ2-7): DVKVTQSSRYLVKRTGEKVFLECVQDMDHENMFWYRQDPGLGLRLIYFSYDVKMKEKGDIPEGYSVSREKKERFSLILESASTNQTSMYLCASGNRDFGPGTRLTVT.

J is TRBJ2-7 and V is TRBV7-2, with 8 bases that match TRBD1. CDR1 is SGHTA and CDR2 is FQGNSA in the germline V gene. The CDR3 runs 16 residues. V was clipped by 5 bases and J by 3 bases; unmatched bases: 12. The CDR3 DNA follows: TGTGCCAGCAGCCCCCAGCGGGCAGGGGGCGTCTACGAGCAGTACTTC. Amino acid sequence: CASSPQRAGGVYEQYF.

The chain employs TRBV5-1 and TRBJ2-2; a weak D match, TRBD2 (6 bases). The CDR3 contains 14 residues. V lost 2 bases and J lost 6, with 11 bases in between. Germline V gene lookup returns CDR1 SGHRS and CDR2 YFSETQ. CDR3 sequence reads: CASSFTGEAGELFF. The CDR3 nucleotides read TGCGCCAGCAGCTTTACGGGAGAGGCCGGGGAGCTGTTTTTT.

The V and J genes are TRBV7-2 and TRBJ1-1; D is unclear. The CDR3 length is 14 residues. Trimming pared 5 bases from V and 3 bases from J, leaving 13 bases between. In germline, CDR1 is SGHTA, CDR2 FQGNSA. This CDR3 is CASSRTTGHTEAFF. Here the CDR3 DNA reads TGTGCCAGCAGCCGTACCACCGGGCACACTGAAGCTTTCTTT. Looking up the rest from reference TRBV7-2 and TRBJ1-1 gives the full variable domain: GAGVSQSPSNKVTEKGKDVELRCDPISGHTALYWYRQSLGQGLEFLIYFQGNSAPDKSGLPSDRFSAERTGGSVSTLTIQRTQQEDSAVYLCASSRTTGHTEAFFGQGTRLTVV.

The chain combines TRBV9 with TRBJ2-5; D unclear. Trimming pared 2 bases from V and 4 bases from J, leaving 9 bases between. This CDR3 comprises 13 residues. The germline gives CDR1 SGDLS, CDR2 YYNGEE. CDR3 sequence: CASSVGFLETQYF. Here the CDR3 DNA reads TGTGCCAGCAGCGTGGGATTTCTAGAGACCCAGTACTTC.

The rearrangement joins TRBV7-2 to TRBJ1-5, with D possibly TRBD1 on 6 matching bases. The CDR3 spans 15 residues. Germline CDR1 reads SGHTA; CDR2 reads FQGNSA. V lost 5 bases and J lost 3, with 14 bases in between. The CDR3 sequence: CASSRSSGDNQPQHF. The CDR3 nucleotides are TGTGCCAGCAGCCGTTCTTCAGGGGACAATCAGCCCCAGCATTTT. Full variable domain (missing parts from reference TRBV7-2 and TRBJ1-5): GAGVSQSPSNKVTEKGKDVELRCDPISGHTALYWYRQSLGQGLEFLIYFQGNSAPDKSGLPSDRFSAERTGGSVSTLTIQRTQQEDSAVYLCASSRSSGDNQPQHFGDGTRLSIL.

The rearrangement links TRBV7-2 to TRBJ2-7, with TRBD1 as a possible D gene (5 bases). Trimming cost V 0 bases and J 6 bases, with 18 bases left between them. Germline V gene lookup returns CDR1 SGHTA and CDR2 FQGNSA. This CDR3 has 16 amino acids. The CDR3 loop reads CASSLASAGKRGEQYF. CDR3 coding DNA: TGTGCCAGCAGCTTAGCGTCGGCAGGTAAAAGGGGCGAGCAGTACTTC.

The rearrangement joins TRBV2 to TRBJ1-5, with 7 bases aligning to TRBD1. Losses at the gene ends were 1 base for V and 5 bases for J; bases not matched to a gene: 5. The CDR3 sequence is 15 residues long. The germline V gene has CDR1 SNHLY and CDR2 FYNNEI. CDR3 sequence: CASSEVEGAHQPQHF. The DNA for the CDR3 is TGTGCCAGCAGTGAAGTCGAGGGGGCCCATCAGCCCCAGCATTTT.

This chain joins TRBV28 and TRBJ1-4; D ambiguous. V lost 6 bases and J 7 bases, leaving 9 bases between the germline ends. Germline CDR1 reads MDHEN; CDR2 reads SYDVKM. The CDR3 is 12 amino acids. The CDR3 DNA is TGTGCCAGCAGAGCACACCCTGAAAAACTGTTTTTT. It yields the protein CASRAHPEKLFF. Complete variable domain (other parts from reference TRBV28 and TRBJ1-4): DVKVTQSSRYLVKRTGEKVFLECVQDMDHENMFWYRQDPGLGLRLIYFSYDVKMKEKGDIPEGYSVSREKKERFSLILESASTNQTSMYLCASRAHPEKLFFGSGTQLSVL.

This clone was detected only a few times. The DNA for the CDR3 is TGTGCCAGCAGCGAGGGACTGCCATCAGATACGCAGTATTTT. As protein: CASSEGLPSDTQYF. This chain uses TRBV9 with TRBJ2-3; D is possibly TRBD2 (6 bases). Germline CDR1 reads SGDLS; CDR2 reads YYNGEE. Trimming shortened V by 3 bases and J by 4 bases, and 12 bases separated the two germline ends. The CDR3 loop spans 14 amino acids.

The V gene is TRBV28, the J gene TRBJ2-1, with 8 bases aligning to TRBD1. Germline CDR1 is MDHEN and CDR2 is SYDVKM. This CDR3 has 15 amino acids. Trimming at V came to 4 bases and at J to 5 bases, leaving 7 bases not matched to a gene. The CDR3 sequence is CASSSRQGYHNEQFF. CDR3 bases: TGTGCCAGCAGTTCGCGACAGGGGTACCACAATGAGCAGTTCTTC.

This clone appeared a single time. The V and J genes are TRBV5-1 and TRBJ2-7; 8 bases are shared with TRBD2. Trimming at V came to 0 bases and at J to 2 bases, leaving 7 bases not matched to a gene. The CDR3 covers 16 residues. From germline, CDR1 is SGHRS and CDR2 YFSETQ. As DNA, the CDR3 is TGCGCCAGCAGCTTGGCCAGGCTAGCGGGTACCTACGAGCAGTACTTC. This gives the protein CASSLARLAGTYEQYF.

The rearrangement links TRBV7-3 to TRBJ2-3; tentative D call: TRBD1 (5 bases). CDR1 SGHTA and CDR2 FQGTGA come from the germline V gene. Trimming removed 1 base from V and 3 bases from J, with 11 bases in between. The CDR3 runs to 15 residues. The CDR3 DNA follows: TGTGCCAGCAGCTTAATTCGGGCAGGGACAGATACGCAGTATTTT. Translation gives CASSLIRAGTDTQYF.

The J gene is TRBJ1-5, the V gene TRBV7-2; TRBD1 aligns across 7 bases. Germline lookup yields CDR1 SGHTA and CDR2 FQGNSA. This CDR3 region has 16 residues. V was pared by 2 bases and J by 10 bases, with 14 bases of the junction left unmatched. The DNA of the CDR3 is TGTGCCAGCAGCTTATCCGGACAGGTGGCAGGCTTTCCCCAGCATTTT. As protein: CASSLSGQVAGFPQHF.

The chain has TRBV18 and TRBJ1-5; no clear D. Germline V gives CDR1 KGHSH, CDR2 LQKENI. The ends were cut back, 2 bases at V and 8 bases at J, with 10 bases in the middle. This CDR3 region has 13 residues. Here the CDR3 DNA reads TGTGCCAGCTCACCAAGCGGAGGAGAGCCCCAGCATTTT. It codes for CASSPSGGEPQHF.

The gene calls are TRBV4-1 and TRBJ1-2, with 11 bases matching TRBD1. The CDR3 loop spans 15 amino acids. Trimming removed 3 bases from V and 8 bases from J; junction bases left unmatched: 8. Germline values: CDR1 MGHRA, CDR2 YSYEKL. The CDR3: CASSHPRGQGGGYTF. In nucleotides, the CDR3 is TGCGCCAGCAGCCACCCCAGGGGACAGGGGGGAGGCTACACCTTC.

The V gene is TRBV7-8, the J gene TRBJ1-5; D is uncertain. Germline-derived CDR1 and CDR2 are SGHVS and FQNEAQ. CDR3 size: 19 residues. The ends were cut back, 7 bases at V and 0 bases at J, with 25 bases in the middle. The CDR3 sequence is CASTPIKGLALGSNQPQHF. As DNA, the CDR3 is TGTGCCAGCACCCCGATTAAAGGGCTGGCCCTGGGTAGCAATCAGCCCCAGCATTTT.

The chain combines TRBV4-2 with TRBJ2-3; 10 bases agree with TRBD2. The CDR3 is 16 amino acids. V trimming: 2 bases; J trimming: 3 bases; junction bases outside the gene matches: 5. Germline V gives CDR1 LGHNA, CDR2 YNFKEQ. The CDR3 reads CASSQQLSGGTDTQYF. The CDR3 nucleotides read TGTGCCAGCAGCCAACAACTTAGCGGGGGGACAGATACGCAGTATTTT.

CDR3 bases: TGTGCCAGCAGCCAGCCGGGACAGGGAAATCAGCCCCAGCATTTT. Amino acids: CASSQPGQGNQPQHF. The chain uses TRBV16 and TRBJ1-5, with TRBD1 matching over 9 bases. The CDR3 has 15 amino acids. J was trimmed by 4 bases and V by 3 bases; bases with no gene match: 4. Germline loops: CDR1 KGHSY, CDR2 FQNENV.

The genes are TRBV18 and TRBJ2-3, with D unresolved. Trimming cost V 5 bases and J 5 bases, with 14 bases left between them. CDR3 length: 14 residues. Germline V gives CDR1 KGHSH, CDR2 LQKENI. The CDR3 nucleotides are TGTGCCAGCTCATCAACTAATCCGGGAGATACGCAGTATTTT. Its translation: CASSSTNPGDTQYF.